Listed below are T cell receptor beta chains from one sample, sequenced in a study of beta chain features in type 1 diabetes. Assay: immunoSEQ multiplex PCR; the TCRdb copy retains only in-frame clones and omits some. The sample holds about 360,000 clones, over 10% seen once. The sequenced sample consisted of naive CD4+ T cells from blood. Receptors were obtained from a man between 18 and 35 years old in good health. Each CDR3 is given with its conserved first and last residue.

CASSSDSPGGEQYF | TRBJ2-7 | TRBV5-1
CASSWARADSYEQYF | TRBJ2-7 | TRBV27
CASSATGGHTEAFF | TRBJ1-1 | TRBV7-9
CAISESPGLAGRGVSNEQFF | TRBJ2-1 | TRBV10-3
CASSLTSSGRAYNEQFF | TRBJ2-1 | TRBV5-4
CASSIAGAINYGYTF | TRBJ1-2 | TRBV19
CASSLAGGPYEQYF | TRBJ2-7 | TRBV5-1
CASSILAVRGGEQFF | TRBJ2-1 | TRBV19
CASSVQGQGAFDEQFF | TRBJ2-1 | TRBV9
CASSLRGPGNTIYF | TRBJ1-3 | TRBV5-6
CASSLAGPSYNEQFF | TRBJ2-1 | TRBV7-3
CAWNRGGNSPLHF | TRBJ1-6 | TRBV30